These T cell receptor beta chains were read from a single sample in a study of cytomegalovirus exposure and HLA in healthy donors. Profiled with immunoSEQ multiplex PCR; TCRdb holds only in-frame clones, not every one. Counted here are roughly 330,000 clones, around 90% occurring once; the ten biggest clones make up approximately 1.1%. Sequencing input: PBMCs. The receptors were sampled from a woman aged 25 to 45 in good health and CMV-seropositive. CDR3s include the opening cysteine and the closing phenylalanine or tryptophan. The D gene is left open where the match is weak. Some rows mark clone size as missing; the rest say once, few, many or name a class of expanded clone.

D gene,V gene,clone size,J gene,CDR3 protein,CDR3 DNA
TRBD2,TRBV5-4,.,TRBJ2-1,CASSLGVAGGHNEQFF,TGTGCCAGCAGCTTGGGTGTAGCGGGAGGACACAATGAGCAGTTCTTC
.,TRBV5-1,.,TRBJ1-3,CASSLGVRVSGNTIYF,TGCGCCAGCAGCTTGGGAGTAAGGGTCTCTGGAAACACCATATATTTT
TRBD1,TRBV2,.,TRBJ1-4,CASRRTGGPEKLFF,TGTGCCAGCAGACGAACAGGGGGCCCTGAAAAACTGTTTTTT
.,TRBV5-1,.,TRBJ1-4,CASSHSNEKLFF,TGCGCCAGCAGCCACTCGAATGAAAAACTGTTTTTT
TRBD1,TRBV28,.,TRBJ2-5,CASSLVSGGETQYF,TGTGCCAGCAGTTTAGTCTCAGGGGGCGAGACCCAGTACTTC
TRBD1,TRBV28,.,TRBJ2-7,CASSPGTGNFYEQYF,TGTGCCAGCAGCCCGGGGACAGGGAACTTCTACGAGCAGTACTTC
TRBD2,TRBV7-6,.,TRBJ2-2,CASSSRIAGLVNTGELFF,TGTGCCAGCAGCTCCCGGATAGCGGGGCTAGTCAACACCGGGGAGCTGTTTTTT
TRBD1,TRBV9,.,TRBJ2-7,CASSVEGQGGDEQYF,TGTGCCAGCAGCGTAGAAGGACAGGGCGGGGACGAGCAGTACTTC
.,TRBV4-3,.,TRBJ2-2,CASSPSLREPTGELFF,TGCGCCAGCAGCCCTTCGCTCAGGGAACCCACCGGGGAGCTGTTTTTT
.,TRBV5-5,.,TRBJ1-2,CASSRGGNYGYTF,TGTGCCAGCAGCCGCGGGGGAAACTATGGCTACACCTTC
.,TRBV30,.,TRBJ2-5,CAWSHPWPGRIQETQYF,TGTGCCTGGAGCCACCCATGGCCGGGACGGATACAAGAGACCCAGTACTTC
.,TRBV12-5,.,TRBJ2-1,CASGLGQGSYNEQFF,TGTGCTAGTGGTTTAGGTCAGGGTAGTTACAATGAGCAGTTCTTC
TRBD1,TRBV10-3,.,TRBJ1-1,CAISVGQGGTEAFF,TGTGCCATCAGTGTAGGGCAGGGGGGCACTGAAGCTTTCTTT
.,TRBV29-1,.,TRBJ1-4,CSVEVGGLGEKLFF,TGCAGCGTTGAAGTGGGAGGGTTGGGAGAAAAACTGTTTTTT
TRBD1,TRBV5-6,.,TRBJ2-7,CASSLGPVGQGSYEQYF,TGTGCCAGCAGCTTGGGACCCGTCGGACAGGGTTCCTACGAGCAGTACTTC
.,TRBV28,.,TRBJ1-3,CASSTPGNPGNTIYF,TGTGCCAGCAGTACCCCAGGGAATCCTGGAAACACCATATATTTT
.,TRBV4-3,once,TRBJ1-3,CASSQGQGSSGNTIYF,TGCGCCAGCAGCCAAGGTCAGGGGAGTTCTGGAAACACCATATATTTT
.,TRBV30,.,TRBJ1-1,CAWSRRDTEAFF,TGTGCCTGGAGTCGGAGAGACACTGAAGCTTTCTTT
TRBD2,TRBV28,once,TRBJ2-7,CASSFRIGLAGYEQYF,TGTGCCAGCAGTTTTAGGATAGGCCTAGCGGGCTACGAGCAGTACTTC
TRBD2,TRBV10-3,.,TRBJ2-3,CAISPRTSGGPDTQYF,TGTGCCATCAGTCCCCGGACTAGCGGGGGCCCAGATACGCAGTATTTT
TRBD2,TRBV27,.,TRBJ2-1,CASSSRTSGGASVEQFF,TGTGCCAGCAGTTCCAGGACTAGCGGGGGGGCGTCGGTTGAGCAGTTCTTC
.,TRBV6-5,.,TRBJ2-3,CASSLQGASTDTQYF,TGTGCCAGCAGTCTGCAGGGCGCTAGCACAGATACGCAGTATTTT
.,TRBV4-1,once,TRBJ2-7,CASSQEEGIDEQYF,TGCGCCAGCAGCCAAGAGGAGGGGATAGACGAGCAGTACTTC
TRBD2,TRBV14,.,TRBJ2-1,CASSQRLAGGLDNEQFF,TGTGCCAGCAGCCAACGACTAGCGGGGGGGCTTGACAATGAGCAGTTCTTC
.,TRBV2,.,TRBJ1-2,CASIKNRDGYTF,TGTGCCAGCATAAAGAACAGGGATGGCTACACCTTC
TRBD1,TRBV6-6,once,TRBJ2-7,CASSPRDRVYGQYF,TGTGCCAGCAGCCCCCGGGACAGGGTGTATGGGCAGTACTTC
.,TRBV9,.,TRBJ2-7,CASSVADYSSYEQYF,TGTGCCAGCAGCGTAGCCGATTACAGCTCCTACGAGCAGTACTTC
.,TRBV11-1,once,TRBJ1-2,CASSRTAGQGYYGYTF,TGTGCCAGCAGTCGAACAGCGGGGCAGGGATACTATGGCTACACCTTC
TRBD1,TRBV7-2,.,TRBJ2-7,CASSLGQGFSYEQYF,TGTGCCAGCAGCCTAGGACAGGGATTCTCCTACGAGCAGTACTTC